These T cell receptor beta chains were read from a single sample in a study of CD8 T cells in ankylosing spondylitis. TCRdb processed the 5' RACE reads anew with MiXCR; each CDR3 protein has one entry. The sample has roughly 180,000 distinct CDR3 sequences; 11% are singletons. Input material: blood, either unsorted or a sorted T cell fraction (not recorded which). The receptors shown here come from a male donor with ankylosing spondylitis or in good health (not recorded which). CDR3s include the opening cysteine and the closing phenylalanine or tryptophan. The D gene is left open where the match is weak. Size tells how often a clone was seen (once, few, many) or the class of an expanded clone, and some rows leave it out.

d_call: -
v_call: TRBV29-1
j_call: TRBJ1-1
clone_size: many
cdr3_nt: TGCAGCGCCACCGGGACACCGGGCGCTGAAGCTTTCTTT
cdr3_aa: CSATGTPGAEAFF

d_call: TRBD2
v_call: TRBV7-8
j_call: TRBJ2-1
clone_size: many
cdr3_nt: TGTGCCAGCAGCCCGACGACTAGCGGGGGGGCGAGTCCGTTCTTC
cdr3_aa: CASSPTTSGGASPFF

d_call: TRBD1
v_call: TRBV11-2
j_call: TRBJ2-5
clone_size: many
cdr3_nt: TGTGCCAGCAGCTTACGGACAGGGACCCTAGAGACCCAGTACTTC
cdr3_aa: CASSLRTGTLETQYF

d_call: -
v_call: TRBV24-1
j_call: TRBJ2-3
clone_size: -
cdr3_nt: TGTGCCACCAGTGAATTTGAGGACAGCTTCACAGATACGCAGTATTTT
cdr3_aa: CATSEFEDSFTDTQYF

d_call: -
v_call: TRBV12-3/TRBV12-4
j_call: TRBJ1-1
clone_size: many
cdr3_nt: TGTGCCAGCAGTTTACCTCGGACAGAAGCTTTCTTT
cdr3_aa: CASSLPRTEAFF

d_call: -
v_call: TRBV6-2/TRBV6-3
j_call: TRBJ1-2
clone_size: -
cdr3_nt: TGTGCCAGCGAAGAGGCCCTCTACTATGACTACACCTTC
cdr3_aa: CASEEALYYDYTF

d_call: TRBD1
v_call: TRBV7-9
j_call: TRBJ1-2
clone_size: -
cdr3_nt: TGTGCCAGCTCAGGGGGCTACTATGGCTACACCTTC
cdr3_aa: CASSGGYYGYTF

d_call: -
v_call: TRBV5-1
j_call: TRBJ2-1
clone_size: many
cdr3_nt: TGCGCCAGCAGCTTGGCGGCTGGTTTGTACAATGAGCAGTTCTTC
cdr3_aa: CASSLAAGLYNEQFF

d_call: -
v_call: TRBV4-2
j_call: TRBJ2-7
clone_size: -
cdr3_nt: TGTGCCAGCAGCCAAGGTTCCGTGGGGGACGGCGAGCAGTACTTC
cdr3_aa: CASSQGSVGDGEQYF

d_call: TRBD1
v_call: TRBV29-1
j_call: TRBJ1-2
clone_size: many
cdr3_nt: TGCAGCGTAGGGACAGCCTCTAACTATGGCTACACCTTC
cdr3_aa: CSVGTASNYGYTF

d_call: -
v_call: TRBV11-2
j_call: TRBJ2-1
clone_size: many
cdr3_nt: TGTGCCAGCAGCTTACCTGTTTCGGATGAGCAGTTCTTC
cdr3_aa: CASSLPVSDEQFF

d_call: -
v_call: TRBV5-1
j_call: TRBJ1-5
clone_size: many
cdr3_nt: TGCGCCAGCAGCTTGGGAGGAGGGTTACAGCCCCAGCATTTT
cdr3_aa: CASSLGGGLQPQHF

d_call: TRBD2
v_call: TRBV5-5
j_call: TRBJ2-5
clone_size: -
cdr3_nt: TGTGCCAGCAGCCGAAGCGGGACTAGGTTTCTAGAGACCCAGTACTTC
cdr3_aa: CASSRSGTRFLETQYF

d_call: -
v_call: TRBV9
j_call: TRBJ1-5
clone_size: -
cdr3_nt: TGTGCCAGCAGCGTAGATCCGTCGGCGAATCGGCCCCAGCATTTT
cdr3_aa: CASSVDPSANRPQHF

d_call: TRBD2
v_call: TRBV6-2/TRBV6-3
j_call: TRBJ2-1
clone_size: few
cdr3_nt: TGTGCCAGCAGTTACGGTACTAGGGGAGGGAATGAGCAGTTCTTC
cdr3_aa: CASSYGTRGGNEQFF

d_call: TRBD2
v_call: TRBV6-2/TRBV6-3
j_call: TRBJ2-4
clone_size: many
cdr3_nt: TGTGCCAGCAGTTACGGGAGGGTGGCCAAAAACATTCAGTACTTC
cdr3_aa: CASSYGRVAKNIQYF

d_call: TRBD1
v_call: TRBV10-3
j_call: TRBJ2-1
clone_size: few
cdr3_nt: TGTGCCATCAGTGAGTCTCAGTGGACAGGGGGCTACAATGAGCAGTTCTTC
cdr3_aa: CAISESQWTGGYNEQFF

d_call: -
v_call: TRBV5-1
j_call: TRBJ1-5
clone_size: many
cdr3_nt: TGCGCCAGCAGCCAGTGGGTAAATCAGCCCCAGCATTTT
cdr3_aa: CASSQWVNQPQHF

d_call: -
v_call: TRBV5-1
j_call: TRBJ1-4
clone_size: many
cdr3_nt: TGCGCCAGCAGCTTGGCCGGGGGAAACTTTAATGAAAAACTGTTTTTT
cdr3_aa: CASSLAGGNFNEKLFF

d_call: -
v_call: TRBV27
j_call: TRBJ1-5
clone_size: -
cdr3_nt: TGTGCCAGCAGTTTGCGCACAGGTGATTCTAGGAATCAGCCCCAGCATTTT
cdr3_aa: CASSLRTGDSRNQPQHF

d_call: -
v_call: TRBV6-1
j_call: TRBJ1-3
clone_size: many
cdr3_nt: TGTGCCAGCAGTATTTCCCGGGCCTCGGATGGAAACACCATATATTTT
cdr3_aa: CASSISRASDGNTIYF

d_call: TRBD2
v_call: TRBV5-1
j_call: TRBJ2-1
clone_size: many
cdr3_nt: TGCGCCAGCAGCTTCCGGGGGGACTCCTACAATGAGCAGTTCTTC
cdr3_aa: CASSFRGDSYNEQFF

d_call: TRBD1
v_call: TRBV12-3/TRBV12-4
j_call: TRBJ2-2
clone_size: -
cdr3_nt: TGTGCCAGCAACCGACAGGGAAGATTTTCGGGCACCGGGGAGCTGTTTTTT
cdr3_aa: CASNRQGRFSGTGELFF

d_call: -
v_call: TRBV5-1
j_call: TRBJ2-1
clone_size: many
cdr3_nt: TGCGCCAGCAGCTCGGGACTGATCAATGAGCAGTTCTTC
cdr3_aa: CASSSGLINEQFF

d_call: -
v_call: TRBV7-8
j_call: TRBJ1-5
clone_size: -
cdr3_nt: TGTGCCAGCAGCTTACTCTCGGCAGGGGCAAATCAGCCCCAGCATTTT
cdr3_aa: CASSLLSAGANQPQHF

d_call: -
v_call: TRBV6-2/TRBV6-3
j_call: TRBJ2-7
clone_size: -
cdr3_nt: TGTGCCAGCAGGGGGGCCACAGGGAACAGTCGCAACGAGCAGTACTTC
cdr3_aa: CASRGATGNSRNEQYF

d_call: -
v_call: TRBV6-2/TRBV6-3
j_call: TRBJ1-5
clone_size: many
cdr3_nt: TGTGCCGGCGGGTGGAATCAGCCCCAGCATTTT
cdr3_aa: CAGGWNQPQHF

d_call: -
v_call: TRBV12-3/TRBV12-4
j_call: TRBJ1-6
clone_size: many
cdr3_nt: TGTGCCAGCACCGCGACCCCAAATAATTCACCCCTCCACTTT
cdr3_aa: CASTATPNNSPLHF

d_call: -
v_call: TRBV2
j_call: TRBJ1-2
clone_size: many
cdr3_nt: TGTGCCAGCAGTGAAGGTGGGGAATTACTAAACTATGGCTACACCTTC
cdr3_aa: CASSEGGELLNYGYTF

d_call: TRBD2
v_call: TRBV20-1
j_call: TRBJ2-1
clone_size: many
cdr3_nt: TGCAGTGCTAGAGATCAAGTTCGGACTAGCGGGAGGGCCCGATTCAATGAGCAGTTCTTC
cdr3_aa: CSARDQVRTSGRARFNEQFF

d_call: -
v_call: TRBV29-1
j_call: TRBJ2-7
clone_size: -
cdr3_nt: TGCAGCGTTGGGCCTCGGGACGTTAGGGCCTACGAGCAGTACTTC
cdr3_aa: CSVGPRDVRAYEQYF

d_call: TRBD2
v_call: TRBV20-1
j_call: TRBJ2-1
clone_size: many
cdr3_nt: TGCAGTGCTAGACACGAGACGACTAGCGGGAGCCAGTTCTTC
cdr3_aa: CSARHETTSGSQFF

d_call: -
v_call: TRBV29-1
j_call: TRBJ1-1
clone_size: many
cdr3_nt: TGCAGCGTTGAAAGTTTGAACACTGAAGCTTTCTTT
cdr3_aa: CSVESLNTEAFF

d_call: -
v_call: TRBV3-1
j_call: TRBJ2-1
clone_size: many
cdr3_nt: TGTGCCAGCAGCCAACAGATGGACTCCTACAATGAGCAGTTCTTC
cdr3_aa: CASSQQMDSYNEQFF

d_call: -
v_call: TRBV29-1
j_call: TRBJ1-5
clone_size: many
cdr3_nt: TGCAGCGTTCGAGGGGCCAATCAGCCCCAGCATTTT
cdr3_aa: CSVRGANQPQHF

d_call: -
v_call: TRBV15
j_call: TRBJ2-3
clone_size: many
cdr3_nt: TGTGCCACCAGCAGAGATCTGACAGCGTCTAGCACAGATACGCAGTATTTT
cdr3_aa: CATSRDLTASSTDTQYF

d_call: TRBD2
v_call: TRBV7-2
j_call: TRBJ2-3
clone_size: few
cdr3_nt: TGTGCCAGCAGCCCGCAAGGGACTAGCGGGGATACAGATACGCAGTATTTT
cdr3_aa: CASSPQGTSGDTDTQYF

d_call: -
v_call: TRBV6-1
j_call: TRBJ1-3
clone_size: many
cdr3_nt: TGTGCCAGCAGTGGTACAGGGAGCTCTGGAAACACCATATATTTT
cdr3_aa: CASSGTGSSGNTIYF

d_call: -
v_call: TRBV24-1
j_call: TRBJ2-2
clone_size: many
cdr3_nt: TGTGCCACCAGTGATTTGGATTTGGGGCGGCCCACGAACACCGGGGAGCTGTTTTTT
cdr3_aa: CATSDLDLGRPTNTGELFF

d_call: -
v_call: TRBV6-2/TRBV6-3
j_call: TRBJ2-2
clone_size: many
cdr3_nt: TGTGCCAGCAGGGCGATGGCGAACGGGGAGCTGTTTTTT
cdr3_aa: CASRAMANGELFF

d_call: -
v_call: TRBV19
j_call: TRBJ1-5
clone_size: few
cdr3_nt: TGTGCCAGTAGTATCGGGACGGCCGGAGAGGGGCCCCAGCATTTT
cdr3_aa: CASSIGTAGEGPQHF

d_call: TRBD1
v_call: TRBV6-1
j_call: TRBJ1-2
clone_size: many
cdr3_nt: TGTGCCAGCAGTGAAAACAGGGGGTCGGCTGGCTACACCTTC
cdr3_aa: CASSENRGSAGYTF

d_call: TRBD1
v_call: TRBV10-3
j_call: TRBJ2-1
clone_size: many
cdr3_nt: TGTGCCATCAGTGATTACAGGGGGGACTACAATGAGCAGTTCTTC
cdr3_aa: CAISDYRGDYNEQFF

d_call: TRBD2
v_call: TRBV5-1
j_call: TRBJ2-1
clone_size: few
cdr3_nt: TGCGCCAGCAGCTTCCCACTAGCGCAATACAATGAGCAGTTCTTC
cdr3_aa: CASSFPLAQYNEQFF

d_call: -
v_call: TRBV7-2
j_call: TRBJ2-7
clone_size: few
cdr3_nt: TGTGCCAGCAGCTTAGAAGACACCTACGAGCAGTACTTC
cdr3_aa: CASSLEDTYEQYF

d_call: -
v_call: TRBV7-2
j_call: TRBJ1-2
clone_size: -
cdr3_nt: TGTGCCAGCAGCCCACCGCGGGGGGCAGGAGGCTACACCTTC
cdr3_aa: CASSPPRGAGGYTF

d_call: -
v_call: TRBV21-1
j_call: TRBJ2-7
clone_size: -
cdr3_nt: TGTGCCAGCAGCAAGTCCCGGGACAGGCCTTCTTACGCTTACTCGAACCCTGCAAATTACGAGCAGTACTTC
cdr3_aa: CASSKSRDRPSYAYSNPANYEQYF

d_call: -
v_call: TRBV10-3
j_call: TRBJ1-4
clone_size: many
cdr3_nt: TGTGCCATCAGTGATGGGGGCAGCGATAATGAAAAACTGTTTTTT
cdr3_aa: CAISDGGSDNEKLFF

d_call: TRBD2
v_call: TRBV7-6
j_call: TRBJ2-7
clone_size: few
cdr3_nt: TGTGCCAGCAGCTTCGGAGCGGGAGATCTCTACGAGCAGTACTTC
cdr3_aa: CASSFGAGDLYEQYF

d_call: -
v_call: TRBV6-1
j_call: TRBJ2-7
clone_size: -
cdr3_nt: TGTGTCAGCAGTGATTATGAGTCTTCCTACGAGCAGTACTTC
cdr3_aa: CVSSDYESSYEQYF

d_call: TRBD2
v_call: TRBV5-1
j_call: TRBJ2-7
clone_size: many
cdr3_nt: TGCGCCAGCAGTCCGGGACTAGCGGGAGTTGGCAGGGGCTACGAGCAGTACTTC
cdr3_aa: CASSPGLAGVGRGYEQYF

d_call: TRBD2
v_call: TRBV20-1
j_call: TRBJ2-2
clone_size: many
cdr3_nt: TGCAGTGCGCCGAGGCGGGGGGCACAGAACACCGGGGAGCTGTTTTTT
cdr3_aa: CSAPRRGAQNTGELFF

d_call: -
v_call: TRBV20-1
j_call: TRBJ2-1
clone_size: many
cdr3_nt: TGCAGTGCTAGAGATCACAATGAGCAGTTCTTC
cdr3_aa: CSARDHNEQFF

d_call: TRBD1
v_call: TRBV5-1
j_call: TRBJ1-6
clone_size: few
cdr3_nt: TGCGCCAGCAAGGACACAGGGGTTCCGGATTCACCCCTCCACTTT
cdr3_aa: CASKDTGVPDSPLHF

d_call: -
v_call: TRBV5-1
j_call: TRBJ1-2
clone_size: -
cdr3_nt: TGCGCCAGCAGCCGGTACGCACAGGAAGGCTATGACTACACCTTC
cdr3_aa: CASSRYAQEGYDYTF

d_call: -
v_call: TRBV29-1
j_call: TRBJ2-3
clone_size: -
cdr3_nt: TGCAGCGGGACAGTTCTCACAGATACGCAGTATTTT
cdr3_aa: CSGTVLTDTQYF

d_call: TRBD1
v_call: TRBV27
j_call: TRBJ1-1
clone_size: many
cdr3_nt: TGTGCCAGCAAGGAGGGGACAGGGTACACTGAAGCTTTCTTT
cdr3_aa: CASKEGTGYTEAFF

d_call: TRBD1
v_call: TRBV7-2
j_call: TRBJ1-5
clone_size: many
cdr3_nt: TGTGCCAGCAGTTCCCGCGCCCAGGGGGGCCAGCCCCAGCATTTT
cdr3_aa: CASSSRAQGGQPQHF

d_call: -
v_call: TRBV10-3
j_call: TRBJ1-5
clone_size: many
cdr3_nt: TGTGCCATCAGTGAGTGGGGCACGGCGGGGAATCAGCCCCAGCATTTT
cdr3_aa: CAISEWGTAGNQPQHF

d_call: TRBD1
v_call: TRBV20-1
j_call: TRBJ2-1
clone_size: many
cdr3_nt: TGCAGTGGACTTTACCGGGACAGGGTGCCCTACAATGAGCAGTTCTTC
cdr3_aa: CSGLYRDRVPYNEQFF